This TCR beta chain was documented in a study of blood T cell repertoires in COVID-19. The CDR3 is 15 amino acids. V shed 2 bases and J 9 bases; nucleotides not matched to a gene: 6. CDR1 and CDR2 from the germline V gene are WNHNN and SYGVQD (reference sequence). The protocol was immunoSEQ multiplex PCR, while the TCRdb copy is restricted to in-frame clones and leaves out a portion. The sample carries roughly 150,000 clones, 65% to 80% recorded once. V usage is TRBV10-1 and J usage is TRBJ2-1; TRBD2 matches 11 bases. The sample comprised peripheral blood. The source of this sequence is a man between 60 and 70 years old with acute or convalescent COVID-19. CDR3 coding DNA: TGCGCCAGCAGTGAGAAACTAGCGGGAGATACTGAGCAGTTCTTC. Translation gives CASSEKLAGDTEQFF.